A few counts support the clone carrying this TCR gamma chain. Its antigen remains unidentified. This CDR3 is built from 16 residues. V dropped 3 bases and J dropped 0; count of bases not matched to a gene: 7. The germline CDR1 and CDR2 sequences are VINAFY and YDVSNSKD. This sample was included in a study of Vδ1+ human thymocytes. Overall study findings and caveats: Thymic TRG and TRD repertoires appeared highly polyclonal.

Sequences come from RNA converted to cDNA by reverse transcription. CDR3 amplicons came from multiplex PCR with pooled V-gene forward and constant-region reverse primers. TCRdb ran CATT on the multiplex PCR reads. Counted here are some 6,500 gamma-chain clones, about 43% occurring once; the ten biggest clones make up less than 2%. The chain recombines TRGV5 with TRGJP2. The sample comprised Vdelta1+ gamma-delta thymocytes from the thymus. Subset denoted: FACS-sorted CD3+ TCRalphabeta- TCRVdelta1+ TCRVdelta2- thymocytes. The clonotype comes from a boy less than two years old who had congenital heart surgery. CDR3 bases: TGTGCCACCTGGGACGGCTTATATAGTAGTGATTGGATCAAGACGTTT. It codes for CATWDGLYSSDWIKTF.